The source of this T cell receptor beta chain is a study of siplizumab effects on memory and regulatory T cells. In regard to this clone: Its specificity is not known.

Study outcomes and limitations: Suppressive function of proliferating Tregs from siplizumab cultures was not confirmed.

Profiling relied on immunoSEQ multiplex PCR, and the TCRdb table lists in-frame clones only, not all of them. The table shows about 100,000 clones, with about 95% occurring only once. Trimming stripped 5 bases from V and 1 base from J, with 11 bases between. Germline V gives CDR1 SEHNR, CDR2 FQNEAQ (reference sequence). This CDR3 comprises 14 residues. This sequence was found in a human donor in good health. The chain couples TRBV7-9 to TRBJ1-1; D is ambiguous. Sequencing input: non-Treg CD4+ T cells sorted from blood. The CDR3 nucleotides read TGTGCCAGCAGCCCCCATGCAACGAACACTGAAGCTTTCTTT. Protein product: CASSPHATNTEAFF. The full variable domain, rest sourced from reference TRBV7-9 and TRBJ1-1, is DTGVSQNPRHKITKRGQNVTFRCDPISEHNRLYWYRQTLGQGPEFLTYFQNEAQLEKSRLLSDRFSAERPKGSFSTLEIQRTEQGDSAMYLCASSPHATNTEAFFGQGTRLTVV.